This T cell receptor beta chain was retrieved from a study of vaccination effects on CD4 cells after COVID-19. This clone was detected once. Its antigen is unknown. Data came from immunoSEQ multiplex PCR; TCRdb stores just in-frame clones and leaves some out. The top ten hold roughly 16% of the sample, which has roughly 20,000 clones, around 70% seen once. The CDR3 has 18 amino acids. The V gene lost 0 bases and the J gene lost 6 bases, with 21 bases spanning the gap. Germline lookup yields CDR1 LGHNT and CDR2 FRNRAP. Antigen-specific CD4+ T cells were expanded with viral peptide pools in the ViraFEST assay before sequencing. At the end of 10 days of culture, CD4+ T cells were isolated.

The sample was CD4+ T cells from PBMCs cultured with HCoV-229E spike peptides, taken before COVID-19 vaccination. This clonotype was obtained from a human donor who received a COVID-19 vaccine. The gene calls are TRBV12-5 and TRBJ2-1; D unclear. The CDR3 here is CASGLVLLMRQTGNEQFF. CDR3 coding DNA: TGTGCTAGTGGTTTGGTACTTCTCATGAGGCAGACCGGCAATGAGCAGTTCTTC.